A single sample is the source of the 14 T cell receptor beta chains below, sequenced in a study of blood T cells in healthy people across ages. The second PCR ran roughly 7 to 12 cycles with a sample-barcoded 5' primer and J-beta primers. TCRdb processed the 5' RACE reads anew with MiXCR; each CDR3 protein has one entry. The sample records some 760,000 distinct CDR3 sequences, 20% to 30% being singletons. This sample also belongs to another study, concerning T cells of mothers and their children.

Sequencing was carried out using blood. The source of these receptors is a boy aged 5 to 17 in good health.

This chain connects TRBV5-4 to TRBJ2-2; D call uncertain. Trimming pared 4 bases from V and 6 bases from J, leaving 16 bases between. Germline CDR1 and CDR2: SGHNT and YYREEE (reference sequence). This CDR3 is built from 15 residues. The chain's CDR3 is CASSPNWAVPGELFF. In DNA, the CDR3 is TGTGCCAGCAGCCCTAACTGGGCCGTCCCCGGGGAGCTGTTTTTT.

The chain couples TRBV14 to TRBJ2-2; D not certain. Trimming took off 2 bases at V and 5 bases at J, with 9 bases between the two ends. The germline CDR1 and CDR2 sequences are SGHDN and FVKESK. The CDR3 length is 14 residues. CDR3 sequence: CASSQYGGTGELFF. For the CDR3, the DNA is TGTGCCAGCAGCCAATACGGCGGTACCGGGGAGCTGTTTTTT.

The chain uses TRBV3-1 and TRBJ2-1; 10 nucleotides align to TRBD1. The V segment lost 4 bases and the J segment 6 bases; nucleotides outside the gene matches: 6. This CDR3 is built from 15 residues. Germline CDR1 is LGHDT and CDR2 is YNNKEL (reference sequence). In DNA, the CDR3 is TGTGCCAGCAGCCTGGGACAGGGGTTTGGCAATGAGCAGTTCTTC. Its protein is CASSLGQGFGNEQFF.

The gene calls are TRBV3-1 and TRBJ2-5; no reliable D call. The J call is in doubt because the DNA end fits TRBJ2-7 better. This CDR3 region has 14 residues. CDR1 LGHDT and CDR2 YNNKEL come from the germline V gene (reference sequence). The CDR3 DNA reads TGTGCCAGCAGCCCACGTATTGGCACCTACGAGCAGTACTTC. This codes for CASSPRIGTYEQYF.

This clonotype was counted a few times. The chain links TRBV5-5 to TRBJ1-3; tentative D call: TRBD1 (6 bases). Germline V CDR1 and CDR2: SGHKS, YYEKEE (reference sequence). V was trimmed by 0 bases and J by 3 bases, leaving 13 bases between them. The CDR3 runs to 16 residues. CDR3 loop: CASSLGRGAFGNTIYF. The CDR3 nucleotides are TGTGCCAGCAGCTTGGGTAGGGGGGCTTTTGGAAACACCATATATTTT.

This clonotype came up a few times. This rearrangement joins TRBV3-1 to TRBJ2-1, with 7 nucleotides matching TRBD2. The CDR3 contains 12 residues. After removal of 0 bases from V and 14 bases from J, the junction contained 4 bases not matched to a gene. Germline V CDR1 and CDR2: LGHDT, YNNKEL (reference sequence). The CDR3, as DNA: TGTGCCAGCAGCCAAGAGTCCGGACTAGAGTTCTTC. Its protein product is CASSQESGLEFF.

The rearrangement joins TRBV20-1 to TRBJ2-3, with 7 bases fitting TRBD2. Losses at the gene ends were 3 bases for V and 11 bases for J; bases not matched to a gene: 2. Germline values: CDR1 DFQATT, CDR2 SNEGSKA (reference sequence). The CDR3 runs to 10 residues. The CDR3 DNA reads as TGCAGTGCTAGTCCGGGGGGGCAGTATTTT. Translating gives CSASPGGQYF.

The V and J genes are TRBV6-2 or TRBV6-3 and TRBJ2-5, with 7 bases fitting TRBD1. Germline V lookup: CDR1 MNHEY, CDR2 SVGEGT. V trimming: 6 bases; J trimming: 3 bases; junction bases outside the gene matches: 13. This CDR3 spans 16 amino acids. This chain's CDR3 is CASSPRDSKREETQYF. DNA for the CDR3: TGTGCCAGCAGCCCCCGGGACAGCAAGAGGGAAGAGACCCAGTACTTC.

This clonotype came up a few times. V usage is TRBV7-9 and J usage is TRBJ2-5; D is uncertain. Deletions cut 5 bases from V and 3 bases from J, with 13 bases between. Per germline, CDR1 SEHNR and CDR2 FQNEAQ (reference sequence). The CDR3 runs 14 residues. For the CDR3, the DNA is TGTGCCAGCAGCCCCCTAGATGGGGAAGAGACCCAGTACTTC. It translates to CASSPLDGEETQYF.

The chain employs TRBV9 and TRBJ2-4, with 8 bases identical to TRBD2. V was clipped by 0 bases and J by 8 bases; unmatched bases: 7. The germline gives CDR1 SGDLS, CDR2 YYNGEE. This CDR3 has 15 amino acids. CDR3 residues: CASSVGFGRGDIQYF. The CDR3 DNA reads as TGTGCCAGCAGCGTAGGTTTCGGGAGGGGTGACATTCAGTACTTC.

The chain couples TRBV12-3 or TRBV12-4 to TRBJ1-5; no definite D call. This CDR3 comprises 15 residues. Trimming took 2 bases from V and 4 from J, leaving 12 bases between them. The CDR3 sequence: CASSLIWPTNQPQHF. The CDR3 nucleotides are TGTGCCAGCAGTTTAATTTGGCCGACGAATCAGCCCCAGCATTTT.

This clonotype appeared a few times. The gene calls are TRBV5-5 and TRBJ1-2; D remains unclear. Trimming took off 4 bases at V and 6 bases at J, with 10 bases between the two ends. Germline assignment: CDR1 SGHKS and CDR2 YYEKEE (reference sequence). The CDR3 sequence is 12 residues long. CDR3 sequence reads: CASSPQMNGYTF. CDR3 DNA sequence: TGTGCCAGCAGCCCCCAGATGAATGGCTACACCTTC. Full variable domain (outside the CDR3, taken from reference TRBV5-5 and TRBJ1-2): DAGVTQSPTHLIKTRGQQVTLRCSPISGHKSVSWYQQVLGQGPQFIFQYYEKEERGRGNFPDRFSARQFPNYSSELNVNALLLGDSALYLCASSPQMNGYTFGSGTRLTVV.

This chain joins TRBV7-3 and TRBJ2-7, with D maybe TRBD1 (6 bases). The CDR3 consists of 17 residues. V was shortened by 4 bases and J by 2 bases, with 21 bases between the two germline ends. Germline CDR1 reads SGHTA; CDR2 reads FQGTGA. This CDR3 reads CASSSSPRDTTTYEQYF. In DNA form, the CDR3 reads TGTGCCAGCAGCTCCTCGCCCCGGGACACGACAACCTACGAGCAGTACTTC.

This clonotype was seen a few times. This CDR3 is CATSRGREGHYNEQFF. CDR3 nucleotides: TGTGCCACCAGCAGAGGGCGGGAGGGCCACTACAATGAGCAGTTCTTC. The rearrangement links TRBV15 to TRBJ2-7; 9 bases are shared with TRBD2. The end of the DNA is better explained by TRBJ2-1, so the J call may be wrong. The CDR3 totals 16 residues. Germline V gives CDR1 LNHNV, CDR2 YYDKDF (reference sequence).